One and the same sample provided the 25 T cell receptor beta chains below, sequenced in a study of shared clonotypes between healthy human individuals. The method was immunoSEQ multiplex PCR; TCRdb's version includes in-frame clones alone and lacks a portion of them. The repertoire holds about 2,100,000 clones, with more than 85% as singletons. Naivety among CD8 cells was defined by CD45RO negativity and positive CCR7 selection, thereby excluding terminally differentiated effector memory CD45RA+ cells. The sequencing input was naive CD8+ T cells from PBMCs. The receptors were gathered from a man aged 18-30 years in good health. Some clones in this sample may be carry-over from other donors' samples.

The chain is built from TRBV7-2 and TRBJ2-2, with 9 bases that match TRBD2. V shed 2 bases, J shed 1 base, and the junction held 5 bases outside the gene matches. CDR3 length: 17 residues. Germline V lookup: CDR1 SGHTA, CDR2 FQGNSA. Here the CDR3 reads CASSLSLAGMNTGELFF. The CDR3 DNA reads TGTGCCAGCAGCTTAAGCCTAGCGGGAATGAACACCGGGGAGCTGTTTTTT. The entire variable domain, with the rest obtained from reference TRBV7-2 and TRBJ2-2, is as follows: GAGVSQSPSNKVTEKGKDVELRCDPISGHTALYWYRQSLGQGLEFLIYFQGNSAPDKSGLPSDRFSAERTGGSVSTLTIQRTQQEDSAVYLCASSLSLAGMNTGELFFGEGSRLTVL.

The gene calls are TRBV4-1 and TRBJ2-7; D not resolved. The CDR3 has 12 amino acids. Looked up from germline, CDR1 is MGHRA and CDR2 is YSYEKL. Trimming took off 0 bases at V and 7 bases at J, with 7 bases between the two ends. This CDR3 is CASSQDRAEQYF. The CDR3 region has the DNA TGCGCCAGCAGCCAAGATAGAGCAGAGCAGTACTTC.

The chain combines TRBV28 with TRBJ2-7; 13 bases line up with TRBD2. The J segment lost 3 bases and the V segment lost 3 bases, leaving 2 bases of the junction unmatched. The germline V gene has CDR1 MDHEN and CDR2 SYDVKM. This CDR3 is built from 15 residues. Here the CDR3 DNA reads TGTGCCAGCAGTTTCGGACTAGCGGGAGTCTACGAGCAGTACTTC. This codes for CASSFGLAGVYEQYF.

Comments on this clone: Other DNA sequences within the sample encode an identical CDR3. V is TRBV11-2 and J is TRBJ2-7; 8 nucleotides agree with TRBD2. The CDR3 is 15 residues long. J lost 0 bases, V lost 1 base, and 2 bases had no gene match. Per germline, CDR1 SGHAT and CDR2 FQNNGV. The CDR3 reads CASSLGSGSSYEQYF. The CDR3 bases are TGTGCCAGCAGCTTAGGCAGCGGGAGCTCCTACGAGCAGTACTTC.

This sequence joins TRBV13 and TRBJ2-6; 11 nucleotides align to TRBD1. Trimming removed 5 bases from V and 4 bases from J; junction bases left unmatched: 7. Per the germline V gene, CDR1 is PRHDT and CDR2 is FYEKMQ (reference sequence). The CDR3 contains 17 residues. CDR3 residues: CASSPRDRGAGANVLTF. The CDR3 nucleotides read TGTGCCAGCAGCCCCAGGGACAGGGGGGCCGGGGCCAACGTCCTGACTTTC.

This clone was recorded once. CDR3 in DNA: TGTGCCAGCGGGAGGGGCTCGAGCTCCTACAATGAGCAGTTCTTC. It yields the protein CASGRGSSSYNEQFF. The chain links TRBV7-9 to TRBJ2-1, with 7 bases fitting TRBD2. Germline CDR1 is SEHNR and CDR2 is FQNEAQ (reference sequence). Trimming cost V 8 bases and J 0 bases; bases outside gene matches: 7. The CDR3 is made up of 15 amino acids.

The rearrangement joins TRBV7-9 to TRBJ2-7, with 7 bases lining up with TRBD2. The V segment lost 4 bases and the J segment 5 bases; nucleotides outside the gene matches: 11. The CDR3 is made up of 15 amino acids. CDR1 is SEHNR, CDR2 FQNEAQ, per germline (reference sequence). The CDR3 loop is CASSSGWASGNEQYF. For the CDR3, the DNA is TGTGCCAGCAGCTCCGGGTGGGCTAGCGGAAACGAGCAGTACTTC.

The CDR3 loop is CASSDNIRDDSREGNDSGNTIYF. CDR3 sequence (DNA): TGTGCCAGCAGTGATAATATCCGGGACGACTCCCGAGAAGGGAACGATTCCGGAAACACCATATATTTT. The rearrangement uses TRBV9 and TRBJ1-3, with a possible D match to TRBD1 (5 bases). CDR3 length: 23 amino acids. Germline CDR1 SGDLS, CDR2 YYNGEE. V was cut by 5 bases and J by 4 bases, with 40 bases left in between. Variable domain in full (rest from reference TRBV9 and TRBJ1-3): DSGVTQTPKHLITATGQRVTLRCSPRSGDLSVYWYQQSLDQGLQFLIQYYNGEERAKGNILERFSAQQFPDLHSELNLSSLELGDSALYFCASSDNIRDDSREGNDSGNTIYFGEGSWLTVV.

The rearrangement links TRBV19 to TRBJ1-2; D remains ambiguous. V dropped 1 base and J dropped 1 base, with 13 bases sitting between them. The CDR3 consists of 16 residues. Germline CDR1 LNHDA, CDR2 SQIVND (reference sequence). CDR3 coding DNA: TGTGCCAGTAGTATAGGTCGCGAGCTTATTAACTATGGCTACACCTTC. This sequence encodes CASSIGRELINYGYTF.

CDR3 residues: CASSILRAGGTDTQYF. DNA for the CDR3: TGTGCCAGTAGTATCTTGAGGGCAGGGGGCACAGATACGCAGTATTTT. The rearrangement uses TRBV19 and TRBJ2-3, with a weak D call TRBD1 (6 bases). The CDR3 contains 16 residues. Germline CDR1 and CDR2: LNHDA and SQIVND (reference sequence). V was cut by 3 bases and J by 1 base, with 14 bases left in between.

The J gene is TRBJ2-7, the V gene TRBV7-9; D is unclear. Germline lookup yields CDR1 SEHNR and CDR2 FQNEAQ (reference sequence). The CDR3 contains 12 residues. Between the trimmed V and J ends, which lost 5 bases and 5 bases, there was a span of 10 bases. CDR3 nucleotide sequence: TGTGCCAGCAGCCGAGTGATCCACGAGCAGTACTTC. It is translated as CASSRVIHEQYF.

The V gene is TRBV7-6, the J gene TRBJ2-5; D is perhaps TRBD1 (5 bases). The CDR3 consists of 14 residues. V was pared by 5 bases and J by 5 bases, with 15 bases between. The germline CDR1 and CDR2 sequences are SGHVS and FNYEAQ. CDR3 region: CASSPRGRAETQYF. CDR3 sequence (DNA): TGTGCCAGCAGCCCCCGAGGCAGGGCGGAGACCCAGTACTTC.

The rearrangement joins TRBV28 to TRBJ2-3; D may be TRBD1 or TRBD2 (7 bases each). The germline V gene encodes CDR1 MDHEN and CDR2 SYDVKM. This CDR3 contains 15 residues. V was clipped by 6 bases and J by 6 bases, with 19 bases between them. CDR3 residues: CASSHDREGGDTQYF. The CDR3 DNA reads TGTGCCAGCAGCCACGACAGGGAGGGGGGGGATACGCAGTATTTT.

The V and J genes are TRBV7-9 and TRBJ2-4; D may match TRBD1 or TRBD2 (5 bases each). The V gene lost 5 bases and the J gene lost 2 bases, with 22 bases spanning the gap. Per germline, CDR1 SEHNR and CDR2 FQNEAQ (reference sequence). The CDR3 runs 18 residues. The CDR3 loop reads CASSGVNLGDRTKNIQYF. For the CDR3, the DNA is TGTGCCAGCAGCGGGGTTAACTTGGGGGATCGGACCAAAAACATTCAGTACTTC.

This sequence joins TRBV6-1 and TRBJ2-1, with D possibly TRBD2 on 5 matching bases. This CDR3 region has 16 residues. Germline V gene lookup returns CDR1 MNHNS and CDR2 SASEGT. Trimming pared 2 bases from V and 3 bases from J, leaving 14 bases between. CDR3 sequence (DNA): TGTGCCAGCAGTGAACAGCTAGCAGATTTCTACAATGAGCAGTTCTTC. It is translated as CASSEQLADFYNEQFF.

The genes are TRBV15 and TRBJ2-1; no clear D. The CDR3 is made up of 15 amino acids. Trimming took off 8 bases at V and 4 bases at J, with 18 bases between the two ends. Germline V gives CDR1 LNHNV, CDR2 YYDKDF (reference sequence). The CDR3 is CATQESPYPYNEQFF. The CDR3 nucleotides read TGTGCCACCCAAGAGAGTCCTTACCCTTACAATGAGCAGTTCTTC.

This clone showed up just once. V usage is TRBV4-1 and J usage is TRBJ2-1; TRBD2 is a possible D gene (6 bases). V lost 1 base to trimming and J lost 6 bases, with 10 bases between them. The CDR3 is 14 amino acids. CDR1 and CDR2 (germline): MGHRA, YSYEKL. CDR3 nucleotides: TGCGCCAGCAGCCAAGCGCTAGCGCTCAATGAGCAGTTCTTC. Protein product: CASSQALALNEQFF.

CDR3 sequence reads: CASSEGVSGRSSYNEQFF. CDR3 in DNA: TGCGCCAGCAGTGAGGGAGTGTCGGGACGCAGCTCCTACAATGAGCAGTTCTTC. The chain carries TRBV10-1 and TRBJ2-1; D tentatively fits TRBD1 or TRBD2 (5 bases each). CDR3 length equals 18 residues. The V gene's germline CDR1 is WNHNN and CDR2 SYGVQD (reference sequence). Trimming removed 2 bases from V and 0 bases from J, with 17 bases in between.

Notes on this clone: Other DNA sequences in this specimen translate into the identical CDR3. The rearrangement joins TRBV11-2 to TRBJ2-7; no clear D gene. The V and J ends lost 1 base and 2 bases respectively, with 6 bases between them. Germline values: CDR1 SGHAT, CDR2 FQNNGV. This CDR3 is built from 13 residues. CDR3 nucleotides: TGTGCCAGCAGCTTAGGTACCACCTACGAGCAGTACTTC. Its protein is CASSLGTTYEQYF.

The V gene is TRBV19, the J gene TRBJ2-7, with D perhaps matching TRBD1 (7 bases). Trimming took 5 bases from V and 3 from J, leaving 14 bases between them. CDR1 and CDR2 from the germline V gene are LNHDA and SQIVND (reference sequence). This CDR3 contains 14 residues. This CDR3 is CASSLQGGGYEQYF. The CDR3 bases are TGTGCCAGTAGTCTGCAGGGGGGAGGCTACGAGCAGTACTTC.

This clone has only one observation. The germline gene is not matched at one end of the junction; a read error may be the cause. The J gene is TRBJ1-3, the V gene TRBV5-1; TRBD1 aligns across 7 bases. The CDR3 runs to 13 residues. The germline V gene has CDR1 SGHRS and CDR2 YFSETQ. CDR3 in amino acids: CANSTGQRNTIYF. In DNA, the CDR3 is TGCGCCAACAGCACGGGACAGCGAAACACCATATATTTT.

The chain combines TRBV5-6 with TRBJ2-2; D perhaps matches TRBD2 (6 bases). With 2 bases removed from V and 6 bases from J, the gap between germline ends came to 14 bases. Germline assignment: CDR1 SGHDT and CDR2 YYEEEE. This CDR3 spans 15 amino acids. The DNA for the CDR3 is TGTGCCAGCAGCTTTGAGACTAGTTTGGCCGGGGAGCTGTTTTTT. Protein product: CASSFETSLAGELFF.

DNA for the CDR3: TGTGCCAGCAGTTCAGACAGGGGATTACTCTCCTACGAGCAGTACTTC. As protein: CASSSDRGLLSYEQYF. The chain employs TRBV28 and TRBJ2-7; 8 bases line up with TRBD1. The CDR3 covers 16 residues. The germline V gene encodes CDR1 MDHEN and CDR2 SYDVKM. Unmatched junction bases numbered 8, after V lost 4 bases and J lost 0 bases.

This chain uses TRBV28 with TRBJ2-3; D tentatively reads TRBD1 or TRBD2 (6 bases each). The CDR3 loop spans 14 amino acids. V lost 3 bases and J lost 8, with 15 bases in between. Germline V gene lookup returns CDR1 MDHEN and CDR2 SYDVKM. The CDR3 region has the DNA TGTGCCAGCAGTTTTGGGGGGCCCTCGTTTACGCAGTATTTT. It translates to CASSFGGPSFTQYF. The full variable domain, with the rest looked up from reference TRBV28 and TRBJ2-3, is DVKVTQSSRYLVKRTGEKVFLECVQDMDHENMFWYRQDPGLGLRLIYFSYDVKMKEKGDIPEGYSVSREKKERFSLILESASTNQTSMYLCASSFGGPSFTQYFGPGTRLTVL.

The chain is built from TRBV19 and TRBJ2-7; tentatively, D is TRBD2 (6 bases). The V and J ends lost 7 bases and 0 bases respectively, with 16 bases between them. Germline V gene sequence: CDR1 LNHDA, CDR2 SQIVND (reference sequence). The CDR3 length is 15 residues. DNA of the CDR3: TGTGCCAGTAATCCCGGGGACGGGAGCTCCTACGAGCAGTACTTC. Its translation is CASNPGDGSSYEQYF.